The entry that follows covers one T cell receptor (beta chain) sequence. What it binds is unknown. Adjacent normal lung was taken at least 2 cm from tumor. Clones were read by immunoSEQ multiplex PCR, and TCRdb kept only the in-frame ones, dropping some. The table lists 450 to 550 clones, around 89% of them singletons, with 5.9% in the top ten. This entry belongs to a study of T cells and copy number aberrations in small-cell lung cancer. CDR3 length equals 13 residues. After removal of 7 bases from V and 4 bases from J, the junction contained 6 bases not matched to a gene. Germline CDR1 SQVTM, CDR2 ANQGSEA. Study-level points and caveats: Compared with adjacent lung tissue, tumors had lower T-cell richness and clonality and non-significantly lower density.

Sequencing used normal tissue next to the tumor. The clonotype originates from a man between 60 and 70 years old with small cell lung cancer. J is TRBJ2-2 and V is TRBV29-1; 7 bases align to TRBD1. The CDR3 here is CSAPGQFTGELFF. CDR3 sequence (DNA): TGCAGCGCACCGGGACAGTTCACCGGGGAGCTGTTTTTT.